The 24 T cell receptor beta chains reported below all come from one sample, sequenced in a study of OX40 agonist ivuxolimab in advanced cancers. Sequenced by immunoSEQ multiplex PCR; TCRdb stores in-frame clones only, minus some. The table records more than 45,000 clones, around nine tenths of them present only once. Sample: CD4+ or CD8+ T cells sorted from blood, taken in a trial of the OX40 agonist ivuxolimab. These receptors came from an adult with an advanced solid tumor such as melanoma, head and neck, liver or kidney cancer.

Only one count was recorded for this clone. The CDR3 spells CASNHRTSGDDGGELFF. The CDR3 DNA reads as TGTGCCAGCAACCATCGGACTAGCGGGGATGATGGCGGGGAGCTGTTTTTT. This rearrangement joins TRBV5-5 to TRBJ2-2; 12 positions agree with TRBD2. The CDR3 is 17 residues long. Germline V gene lookup returns CDR1 SGHKS and CDR2 YYEKEE (reference sequence). The V gene end was trimmed by 6 bases and the J gene end by 7 bases; junction bases not matched to a gene: 13.

This sequence joins TRBV6-1 and TRBJ2-3, with TRBD1 identical over 10 bases. The germline V gene has CDR1 MNHNS and CDR2 SASEGT. J lost 4 bases, V lost 5 bases, and 6 bases had no gene match. This CDR3 is built from 15 residues. The CDR3 spells CASSLGQGVADTQYF. Here the CDR3 DNA reads TGTGCCAGCAGTCTCGGACAGGGGGTGGCAGATACGCAGTATTTT.

This clone was detected only a few times. This chain connects TRBV6-4 to TRBJ2-1, with 11 nucleotides matching TRBD1. J was trimmed by 7 bases and V by 4 bases; bases with no gene match: 6. CDR1 is MRHNA and CDR2 is SNTAGT in the germline V gene. This CDR3 comprises 15 residues. CDR3 DNA: TGTGCCAGCAGTGTCGGACAGGGGGCGAGTAATGAGCAGTTCTTC. Residues: CASSVGQGASNEQFF.

The J gene is TRBJ2-1, the V gene TRBV27, with a weak D call TRBD2 (5 bases). The germline V gene has CDR1 MNHEY and CDR2 SMNVEV (reference sequence). CDR3 length equals 14 residues. V was clipped by 2 bases and J by 4 bases, with 9 bases between them. Written as DNA, the CDR3 is TGTGCCAGCAGTTTACCAGGCGGGTACAATGAGCAGTTCTTC. It encodes CASSLPGGYNEQFF.

The chain is built from TRBV28 and TRBJ1-2; no reliable D call. The CDR3 runs to 16 residues. V lost 4 bases and J 3 bases, leaving 18 bases between the germline ends. The V gene's germline CDR1 is MDHEN and CDR2 SYDVKM. Here the CDR3 DNA reads TGTGCCAGCAGTTCACCCACCCGGACGGAGTACTATGGCTACACCTTC. Translation gives CASSSPTRTEYYGYTF.

The chain carries TRBV5-1 and TRBJ2-7; D not certain. V was trimmed by 0 bases and J by 2 bases, leaving 6 bases between them. The CDR3 covers 13 residues. From germline, CDR1 is SGHRS and CDR2 YFSETQ. The CDR3 loop is CASSLDATYEQYV. CDR3 nucleotides: TGCGCCAGCAGCTTGGACGCAACCTACGAGCAGTACGTC.

This sequence joins TRBV30 and TRBJ1-1; D unclear. Trimming took off 3 bases at V and 1 base at J, with 6 bases between the two ends. Germline V gene lookup returns CDR1 GTSNPN and CDR2 SVGIG (reference sequence). This CDR3 has 12 amino acids. DNA for the CDR3: TGTGCCTGGAGCTGGTGGAACACTGAAGCTTTCTTT. Protein product: CAWSWWNTEAFF.

This chain joins TRBV27 and TRBJ2-1, with TRBD2 matching over 10 bases. The CDR3 has 15 residues. Germline assignment: CDR1 MNHEY and CDR2 SMNVEV (reference sequence). The V and J ends lost 2 bases and 8 bases, in that order; junction bases with no gene match: 6. CDR3 DNA: TGTGCCAGCAGTTTAAAGCGGGGGGGCATTTATGAGCAGTTCTTC. Its translation is CASSLKRGGIYEQFF.

This clone occurred once. The chain couples TRBV28 to TRBJ2-2; no clear D. V lost 3 bases and J lost 0, with 8 bases in between. Looked up from germline, CDR1 is MDHEN and CDR2 is SYDVKM. This CDR3 has 15 amino acids. Here the CDR3 reads CASSLLATNTGELFF. CDR3 nucleotides: TGTGCCAGCAGTTTGCTGGCGACGAACACCGGGGAGCTGTTTTTT.

The chain has TRBV6-5 and TRBJ1-5, with no clear D. CDR1 MNHEY and CDR2 SVGAGI come from the germline V gene. The CDR3 runs 16 residues. Trimming pared 0 bases from V and 5 bases from J, leaving 14 bases between. This CDR3 is CASSYSVSSPHQPQHF. CDR3 nucleotides: TGTGCCAGCAGTTACTCGGTCAGTTCGCCGCATCAGCCCCAGCATTTT.

The chain links TRBV7-9 to TRBJ1-2; D gene unclear. The CDR3 runs 13 residues. Germline loops: CDR1 SEHNR, CDR2 FQNEAQ (reference sequence). V shed 5 bases and J shed 6 bases, with 13 bases lying between them. The CDR3 is CASSELVRDGYTF. As DNA, the CDR3 is TGTGCCAGCAGCGAACTCGTGAGGGATGGCTACACCTTC.

The chain employs TRBV7-9 and TRBJ2-1; D assignment may be TRBD1 or TRBD2 (6 bases each). Trimming pared 6 bases from V and 8 bases from J, leaving 14 bases between. The CDR3 totals 13 residues. Germline-derived CDR1 and CDR2 are SEHNR and FQNEAQ (reference sequence). The chain's CDR3 is CASRAKGGHEQFF. Here the CDR3 DNA reads TGTGCCAGCAGAGCGAAGGGGGGCCATGAGCAGTTCTTC.

As for this clone: The germline gene is not matched at one end of the junction; a read error may be the cause. This chain joins TRBV7-7 and TRBJ2-5; 7 positions match TRBD2. Looked up from germline, CDR1 is SSHAT and CDR2 is FNYEAQ (reference sequence). CDR3 size: 15 residues. The CDR3 reads CASSLSASGQETQYF. The CDR3 DNA reads TGTGCTAGCAGCTTATCGGCTAGCGGCCAAGAGACCCAGTACTTC.

The genes are TRBV11-2 and TRBJ1-2; D is undetermined. Germline V gene lookup returns CDR1 SGHAT and CDR2 FQNNGV. There are 14 residues in the CDR3. V was cut by 5 bases and J by 0 bases, with 10 bases left in between. The CDR3 nucleotides are TGTGCCAGCAGCCGCACAGCAACTAACTATGGCTACACCTTC. Translation gives CASSRTATNYGYTF. The full variable domain, rest sourced from reference TRBV11-2 and TRBJ1-2, is EAGVAQSPRYKIIEKRQSVAFWCNPISGHATLYWYQQILGQGPKLLIQFQNNGVVDDSQLPKDRFSAERLKGVDSTLKIQPAKLEDSAVYLCASSRTATNYGYTFGSGTRLTVV.

The J gene is TRBJ1-1, the V gene TRBV19; D remains ambiguous. Trimming cost V 5 bases and J 1 base, with 8 bases left between them. CDR3 length: 13 amino acids. CDR1 is LNHDA and CDR2 is SQIVND in the germline V gene (reference sequence). The CDR3 bases are TGTGCCAGTAGTGCCGGGAGGAACACTGAAGCTTTCTTT. As protein: CASSAGRNTEAFF.

The V call is TRBV2, the J call TRBJ2-7; 9 positions match TRBD1. The germline CDR1 and CDR2 sequences are SNHLY and FYNNEI. The CDR3 is 14 amino acids. CDR3 sequence (DNA): TGTGCCAGCAGCGATATGGGGACAGGGATAATTTTCCCCGTC. Translated, it gives CASSDMGTGIIFPV.

The chain couples TRBV9 to TRBJ1-3; D remains ambiguous. Trimming shortened V by 4 bases and J by 4 bases, and 18 bases separated the two germline ends. The germline gives CDR1 SGDLS, CDR2 YYNGEE. This CDR3 has 16 amino acids. The DNA of the CDR3 is TGTGCCAGCAGCACCCAGAGCCGGGATTTCGGAAACACCATATATTTT. It codes for CASSTQSRDFGNTIYF.

The V call is TRBV7-8, the J call TRBJ2-5; 8 bases line up with TRBD2. The J segment lost 3 bases and the V segment lost 6 bases, leaving 6 bases of the junction unmatched. Germline assignment: CDR1 SGHVS and CDR2 FQNEAQ. The CDR3 has 14 amino acids. CDR3 region: CASRPTGGKETQYF. The CDR3 nucleotides are TGTGCCAGCAGGCCTACGGGGGGGAAAGAGACCCAGTACTTC. Full variable domain (missing parts from reference TRBV7-8 and TRBJ2-5): GAGVSQSPRYKVAKRGQDVALRCDPISGHVSLFWYQQALGQGPEFLTYFQNEAQLDKSGLPSDRFFAERPEGSVSTLKIQRTQQEDSAVYLCASRPTGGKETQYFGPGTRLLVL.

The chain carries TRBV10-1 and TRBJ2-3, with 8 nucleotides matching TRBD2. Germline values: CDR1 WNHNN, CDR2 SYGVQD (reference sequence). The CDR3 extends over 16 amino acids. Trimming took 3 bases from V and 2 from J; bases not matched to a gene: 7. CDR3 nucleotide sequence: TGCGCCAGCAGTGACGACAGCGGGGGACTCACAGATACGCAGTATTTT. It encodes CASSDDSGGLTDTQYF.

The V call is TRBV27, the J call TRBJ2-1; 8 bases agree with TRBD2. Germline CDR1 MNHEY, CDR2 SMNVEV (reference sequence). The CDR3 extends over 15 amino acids. J lost 8 bases, V lost 5 bases, and 11 bases had no gene match. CDR3 sequence (DNA): TGTGCCAGCAGTCTGGCGGGGACTAGTTTCTATGAGCAGTTCTTC. This codes for CASSLAGTSFYEQFF.

The chain combines TRBV15 with TRBJ1-2; D is uncertain. The V end lost 0 bases, the J end lost 8 bases, and 16 bases lay between the germline ends. The CDR3 loop spans 15 amino acids. Germline V gene data show CDR1 as LNHNV and CDR2 as YYDKDF (reference sequence). CDR3 loop: CATSRDREGRRGYTF. The CDR3 DNA reads TGTGCCACCAGCAGAGATCGAGAAGGTAGAAGGGGCTACACCTTC.

The chain couples TRBV9 to TRBJ2-3; 7 bases are shared with TRBD2. With 2 bases clipped from V and 2 bases from J, the junction kept 8 bases outside the gene matches. Looked up from germline, CDR1 is SGDLS and CDR2 is YYNGEE. The CDR3 spans 16 residues. The CDR3 nucleotides read TGTGCCAGCAGCGTTAAACTCGGGAGGACCACAGATACGCAGTATTTT. The encoded protein is CASSVKLGRTTDTQYF.

There are a few counts of this clone. DNA for the CDR3: TGTGCCAGCAGTGACACGTACACTGAAGCTTTCTTT. It yields the protein CASSDTYTEAFF. V gene TRBV2 combines with J gene TRBJ1-1, with unresolved D. This CDR3 has 12 amino acids. CDR1 SNHLY and CDR2 FYNNEI come from the germline V gene. V was cut by 3 bases and J by 3 bases, with 5 bases left in between.

The chain joins TRBV5-6 to TRBJ2-3; 8 bases line up with TRBD2. With 4 bases clipped from V and 5 bases from J, the junction kept 9 bases outside the gene matches. Germline CDR1 reads SGHDT; CDR2 reads YYEEEE. This CDR3 has 15 amino acids. Here the CDR3 DNA reads TGTGCCAGCAGCCCACGGGGGGGCGGAGGAGATACGCAGTATTTT. It encodes CASSPRGGGGDTQYF.